These 27 T cell receptor beta chains came from one sample sequenced in a study of blood T cell repertoires in COVID-19 (TCRdb year 2020). To prepare the library, the immunoSEQ multiplex PCR assay was applied. The table comes from immuneACCESS by way of TCRdb, which keeps in-frame sequences with V and J called. Part of the clones is missing from these tables; in studies checked, under half for an unresolved V gene and the rest for unknown reasons. The sample records about 120,000 clones, 76% of which are singletons. The top ten clonotypes cover around 3.5% of the sample. Sequencing used peripheral blood. The receptor set was obtained from a woman older than 75 with acute or convalescent COVID-19.

This chain links TRBV30 with TRBJ2-2, with TRBD2 matching over 10 bases. CDR3 length: 15 residues. The trim removed 7 bases at V and 6 bases at J, leaving 11 bases unmatched. Germline loops: CDR1 GTSNPN, CDR2 SVGIG (reference sequence). CDR3 protein: CASLGLAGVPGELFF. The CDR3 region has the DNA TGTGCCTCCCTCGGGCTAGCGGGAGTTCCCGGGGAGCTGTTTTTT.

The V and J genes are TRBV2 and TRBJ1-5; weak D call: TRBD1 (6 bases). Germline lookup yields CDR1 SNHLY and CDR2 FYNNEI. The V gene lost 6 bases and the J gene lost 6 bases, with 15 bases spanning the gap. This CDR3 comprises 14 residues. CDR3 bases: TGTGCCAGCAGATCCGACAGGATAGGTCAGCCCCAGCATTTT. Translating gives CASRSDRIGQPQHF.

J is TRBJ1-2 and V is TRBV4-2; possible D gene TRBD1, 6 bases. Trimming cost V 6 bases and J 4 bases, with 12 bases left between them. The CDR3 sequence is 13 residues long. From germline, CDR1 is LGHNA and CDR2 YNFKEQ. The CDR3 sequence is CASRPQGVYGYTF. The CDR3 bases are TGTGCCAGCAGACCACAGGGAGTCTATGGCTACACCTTC.

The chain is built from TRBV5-1 and TRBJ2-3; TRBD2 matches at 8 bases. Germline V gene sequence: CDR1 SGHRS, CDR2 YFSETQ. The ends lost 2 bases at V and 0 bases at J; junction bases unmatched: 5. The CDR3 sequence is 16 residues long. The CDR3 nucleotides read TGCGCCAGCAGCTTAACTCGCGGGAGGAGCACAGATACGCAGTATTTT. Amino acid sequence: CASSLTRGRSTDTQYF. The full variable domain, in which reference TRBV5-1 and TRBJ2-3 provide the parts outside the CDR3, is KAGVTQTPRYLIKTRGQQVTLSCSPISGHRSVSWYQQTPGQGLQFLFEYFSETQRNKGNFPGRFSGRQFSNSRSEMNVSTLELGDSALYLCASSLTRGRSTDTQYFGPGTRLTVL.

The rearrangement links TRBV28 to TRBJ1-2, with D tentatively TRBD1 (6 bases). Germline CDR1 and CDR2: MDHEN and SYDVKM. This CDR3 has 12 residues. V was cut by 6 bases and J by 8 bases, with 13 bases left in between. CDR3 DNA sequence: TGTGCCAGCAGGGGGGCAGAAAGAGGCTACACCTTC. Protein product: CASRGAERGYTF.

About this clone: In the same sample, other DNA sequences code for this CDR3. This chain uses TRBV7-9 with TRBJ2-2, with D maybe TRBD1 (5 bases). Germline CDR1 and CDR2: SEHNR and FQNEAQ (reference sequence). The CDR3 covers 18 residues. Deletions cut 1 base from V and 0 bases from J, with 15 bases between. The CDR3 nucleotides read TGTGCCAGCAGCTTAGGGGGCGTACTCCTTTCGAACACCGGGGAGCTGTTTTTT. It encodes CASSLGGVLLSNTGELFF.

V gene TRBV2 combines with J gene TRBJ1-6; the D gene is possibly TRBD1 (6 bases). The CDR3 extends over 16 amino acids. V gave up 3 bases and J gave up 7 bases, with 16 bases separating them. Germline V gene lookup returns CDR1 SNHLY and CDR2 FYNNEI. The CDR3 DNA reads as TGTGCCAGCAGTGAGGCTTTTGGGGGCAGGAATTCACCCCTCCACTTT. Encoded protein: CASSEAFGGRNSPLHF.

V is TRBV5-5 and J is TRBJ2-2; D unresolved. Trimming cost V 0 bases and J 0 bases, with 9 bases left between them. Germline lookup yields CDR1 SGHKS and CDR2 YYEKEE (reference sequence). The CDR3 runs to 16 residues. CDR3 region: CASSLVSLSNTGELFF. In DNA, the CDR3 is TGTGCCAGCAGCTTGGTTTCGCTATCGAACACCGGGGAGCTGTTTTTT.

The chain recombines TRBV5-5 with TRBJ1-4; D ambiguous. Looked up from germline, CDR1 is SGHKS and CDR2 is YYEKEE (reference sequence). Trimming stripped 0 bases from V and 7 bases from J, with 7 bases between. The CDR3 contains 13 residues. The DNA of the CDR3 is TGTGCCAGCAGCTTGGGGCCCGCTGAAAAACTGTTTTTT. Translating gives CASSLGPAEKLFF.

The V and J genes are TRBV19 and TRBJ2-1; 7 bases align to TRBD2. Trimming at V came to 6 bases and at J to 8 bases, leaving 10 bases not matched to a gene. Germline V gives CDR1 LNHDA, CDR2 SQIVND (reference sequence). The CDR3 totals 14 residues. This chain's CDR3 is CASRPGTKVYEQFF. CDR3 coding DNA: TGTGCCAGTAGACCCGGGACTAAAGTATATGAGCAGTTCTTC.

V is TRBV3-1 (or the pseudogene TRBV3-2) and J is TRBJ2-3; 14 bases agree with TRBD2. The germline V gene encodes CDR1 LGHDT and CDR2 YNNKEL (reference sequence). The junction had 8 bases not matched to a gene; V was cut back by 4 bases and J by 2 bases. The CDR3 covers 18 residues. The CDR3 sequence is CASSLWTSGGTDTDTQYF. Written as DNA, the CDR3 is TGTGCCAGCAGCCTTTGGACTAGCGGGGGGACTGACACAGATACGCAGTATTTT.

This sequence joins TRBV5-4 and TRBJ1-1; a possible D gene is TRBD1 (6 bases). Germline V CDR1 and CDR2: SGHNT, YYREEE (reference sequence). V was shortened by 4 bases and J by 6 bases, with 16 bases between the two germline ends. This CDR3 has 14 residues. CDR3 DNA: TGTGCCAGCAGCATACAGGGAAGTGGCGCTGAAGCTTTCTTT. This sequence encodes CASSIQGSGAEAFF.

CDR3 protein: CASRPSQAETQYF. The CDR3 nucleotides are TGTGCCAGCAGACCTAGCCAGGCGGAGACCCAGTACTTC. The chain uses TRBV3-1 (or the pseudogene TRBV3-2) and TRBJ2-5, with TRBD2 as a possible D gene (5 bases). The CDR3 sequence is 13 residues long. Trimming stripped 6 bases from V and 5 bases from J, with 13 bases between. Germline assignment: CDR1 LGHDT and CDR2 YNNKEL (reference sequence).

The V call is TRBV3-1 (or the pseudogene TRBV3-2), the J call TRBJ1-1; no reliable D call. V was pared by 0 bases and J by 11 bases, with 16 bases between. The CDR3 is made up of 14 amino acids. CDR1 is LGHDT, CDR2 YNNKEL, per germline (reference sequence). CDR3 nucleotide sequence: TGTGCCAGCAGCCAAGATTGGGTTGGGAGTGCGGCTTTCTTT. This encodes CASSQDWVGSAAFF.

This clone was seen only a few times. V is TRBV7-2 and J is TRBJ1-1; possibly TRBD1 for D (6 bases). V lost 8 bases, J lost 10 bases, and 23 bases lay in between. The CDR3 totals 14 residues. Germline CDR1 and CDR2: SGHTA and FQGNSA. CDR3 residues: CASQRAQGVGGAFF. The CDR3 nucleotides read TGTGCCAGCCAGAGAGCACAGGGCGTAGGGGGAGCTTTCTTT.

The genes are TRBV11-2 and TRBJ1-2; D unresolved. V lost 1 base, J lost 4 bases, and 10 bases lay in between. CDR1 is SGHAT, CDR2 FQNNGV, per germline. This CDR3 contains 14 residues. CDR3 bases: TGTGCCAGCAGCTTAGTGCTAGGAGGCTATGGCTACACCTTC. It is translated as CASSLVLGGYGYTF.

The chain carries TRBV7-6 and TRBJ2-2; 8 bases line up with TRBD1. This CDR3 is built from 14 residues. V shed 5 bases, J shed 6 bases, and the junction held 5 bases outside the gene matches. Germline values: CDR1 SGHVS, CDR2 FNYEAQ. CDR3 in DNA: TGTGCCAGCAGCCCGGGGACAGGATCCGGGGAGCTGTTTTTT. This gives the protein CASSPGTGSGELFF. The full variable domain, completed using reference TRBV7-6 and TRBJ2-2, is GAGVSQSPRYKVTKRGQDVALRCDPISGHVSLYWYRQALGQGPEFLTYFNYEAQQDKSGLPNDRFSAERPEGSISTLTIQRTEQRDSAMYRCASSPGTGSGELFFGEGSRLTVL.

The V and J genes are TRBV11-2 and TRBJ2-5; the D gene is possibly TRBD2 (6 bases). V dropped 5 bases and J dropped 2 bases, with 15 bases sitting between them. Germline CDR1 and CDR2: SGHAT and FQNNGV. The CDR3 consists of 15 residues. The CDR3: CASSRDLGGQETQYF. The CDR3 DNA is TGTGCCAGCAGCCGGGATCTGGGGGGTCAAGAGACCCAGTACTTC.

The chain combines TRBV7-2 with TRBJ2-1; no clear D gene. V lost 3 bases and J 0 bases, leaving 6 bases between the germline ends. The CDR3 spans 14 residues. The germline CDR1 and CDR2 sequences are SGHTA and FQGNSA. CDR3 DNA: TGTGCCAGCAGCTTGATGAGCTCCTACAATGAGCAGTTCTTC. Translating it yields CASSLMSSYNEQFF.

The chain has TRBV23-1 and TRBJ2-1; D remains ambiguous. Being an ORF, TRBV23-1 has a function that is uncertain. The CDR3 runs to 16 residues. V was shortened by 4 bases and J by 1 base, with 14 bases between the two germline ends. The CDR3 DNA reads as TGCGCCAGCAGTCGCGTGGGCCGAAATTCCTACAATGAGCAGTTCTTC. Amino acids: CASSRVGRNSYNEQFF.

The chain employs TRBV3-1 (or the pseudogene TRBV3-2) and TRBJ2-2; D gene uncertain. Germline loops: CDR1 LGHDT, CDR2 YNNKEL (reference sequence). Trimming took off 1 base at V and 2 bases at J, with 2 bases between the two ends. The CDR3 is made up of 13 amino acids. The CDR3 protein is CASSQVNTGELFF. DNA for the CDR3: TGTGCCAGCAGCCAAGTAAACACCGGGGAGCTGTTTTTT.

This chain joins TRBV24-1 and TRBJ2-3, with 14 bases identical to TRBD2. Trimming cost V 2 bases and J 4 bases; bases outside gene matches: 7. This CDR3 is built from 18 residues. Germline V gene lookup returns CDR1 KGHDR and CDR2 SFDVKD. For the CDR3, the DNA is TGTGCCACCAGTGATTCGGGACTAGCGGGAGAAATATCAGATACGCAGTATTTT. Translated: CATSDSGLAGEISDTQYF.

The V gene is TRBV27, the J gene TRBJ2-5, with 12 bases fitting TRBD2. This CDR3 has 14 amino acids. CDR1 is MNHEY, CDR2 SMNVEV, per germline (reference sequence). V lost 6 bases and J lost 5; bases outside the gene matches: 4. DNA for the CDR3: TGTGCCAGCAGGCCTAGCGGGAGGGGTGAGACCCAGTACTTC. It codes for CASRPSGRGETQYF.

A single count supports this clone. This chain connects TRBV6-6 to TRBJ2-7; a possible D gene is TRBD1 (5 bases). Germline loops: CDR1 MNHNY, CDR2 SVGAGI (reference sequence). V was clipped by 6 bases and J by 3 bases, with 9 bases between them. This CDR3 has 12 amino acids. DNA of the CDR3: TGTGCCAGCAGCACCGACAGCTACGAGCAGTACTTC. As protein: CASSTDSYEQYF.

The chain is built from TRBV4-3 and TRBJ2-7; 8 positions match TRBD1. This CDR3 is built from 19 residues. The V gene end was trimmed by 0 bases and the J gene end by 3 bases; junction bases not matched to a gene: 16. From germline, CDR1 is LGHNA and CDR2 YSLEER. The CDR3 is CASSQERLLGTGDFYEQYF. Written as DNA, the CDR3 is TGCGCCAGCAGCCAAGAGAGGCTCTTAGGGACAGGCGATTTCTACGAGCAGTACTTC.

The DNA for the CDR3 is TGTGCCAGCAGCCAGGACAGGGTCCCCGGGGAGCTGTTTTTT. Its protein product is CASSQDRVPGELFF. The chain recombines TRBV6-5 with TRBJ2-2, with TRBD1 identical over 8 bases. V shed 6 bases, J shed 6 bases, and the junction held 6 bases outside the gene matches. Germline CDR1 is MNHEY and CDR2 is SVGAGI. The CDR3 has 14 amino acids.

V is TRBV5-1 and J is TRBJ2-1, with 10 bases that match TRBD2. The CDR3 is made up of 17 amino acids. The trim removed 3 bases at V and 7 bases at J, leaving 13 bases unmatched. Per the germline V gene, CDR1 is SGHRS and CDR2 is YFSETQ. The CDR3 nucleotides are TGCGCCAGCAGCTCTGGACTGGGAGCGGGAGGGACGAATGAGCAGTTCTTC. It encodes CASSSGLGAGGTNEQFF.